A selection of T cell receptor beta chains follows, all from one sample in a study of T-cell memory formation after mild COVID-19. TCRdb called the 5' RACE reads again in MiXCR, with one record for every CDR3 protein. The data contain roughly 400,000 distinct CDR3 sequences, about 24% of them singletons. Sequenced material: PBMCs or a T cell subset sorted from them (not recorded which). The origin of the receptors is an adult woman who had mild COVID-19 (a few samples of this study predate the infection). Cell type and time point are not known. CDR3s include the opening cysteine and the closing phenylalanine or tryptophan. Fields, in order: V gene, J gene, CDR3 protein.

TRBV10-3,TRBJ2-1,CAISEDRNYNEQFF
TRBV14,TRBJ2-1,CASSQGTVGPISEQFF
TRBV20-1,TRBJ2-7,CSAVSRDRAYEQYF
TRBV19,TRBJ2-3,CASSIRASLADTQYF
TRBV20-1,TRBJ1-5,CSASVLGQVNQPQHF
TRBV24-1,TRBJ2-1,CATRHKRNEQFF
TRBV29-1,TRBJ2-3,CSAPLPRTDTQYF
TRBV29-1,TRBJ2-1,CSVQSSSYNEQFF
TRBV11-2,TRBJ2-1,CAILTAGLSYNEQFF
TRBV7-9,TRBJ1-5,CASSPGDLLVSLSNQPQHF
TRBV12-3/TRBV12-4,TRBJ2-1,CASSFLAGGPYNEQFF
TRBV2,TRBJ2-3,CASSTRQEPTDTQYF
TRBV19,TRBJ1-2,CASRRDYGYTF
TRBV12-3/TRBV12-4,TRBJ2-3,CASSTSGSTDTQYF
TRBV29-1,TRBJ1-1,CSGRGLGDTEAFF
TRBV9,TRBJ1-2,CASSPGYYGYTF
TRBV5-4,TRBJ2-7,CASSFRDRGRYEQYF
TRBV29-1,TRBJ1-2,CSVRPGQENYGYTF
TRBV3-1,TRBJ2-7,CASSHGQGAYEQYF
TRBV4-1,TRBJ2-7,CASSHRTGSAYEQYF
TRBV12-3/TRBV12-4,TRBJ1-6,CASAPAGFNNSPLHF
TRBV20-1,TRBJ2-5,CSAIAAETQYF
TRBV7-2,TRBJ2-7,CASSPRVAGEQYF
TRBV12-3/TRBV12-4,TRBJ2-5,CASEGLGETQYF
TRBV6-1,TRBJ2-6,CASSEGQFSGANVLTF
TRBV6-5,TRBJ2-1,CASLSGGSYNEQFF
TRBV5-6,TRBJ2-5,CASSHRDRETQYF
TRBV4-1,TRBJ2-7,CASSLGLQGYEQYF
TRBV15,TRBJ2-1,CATSRDLGLVLLSSYNEQFF
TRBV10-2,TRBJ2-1,CASILDRGRLAGPNEQFF
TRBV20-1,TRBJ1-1,CSASLDRGGTEAFF
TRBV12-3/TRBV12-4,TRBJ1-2,CASTYGRTLNGYTF
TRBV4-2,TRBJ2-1,CASSPPGLAGLSSYNEQFF
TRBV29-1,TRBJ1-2,CSVEVQGLNYGYTF
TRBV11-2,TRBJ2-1,CASSTYRKGASSYNEQFF
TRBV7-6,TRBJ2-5,CASSGRQQETQYF
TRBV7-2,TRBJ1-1,CASSLVGGYTEAFF
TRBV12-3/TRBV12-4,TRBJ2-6,CASSLAGTPSGANVLTF
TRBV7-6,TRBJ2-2,CASSLQGPGGELFF
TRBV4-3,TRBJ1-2,CASSPSYGGVAGYTF
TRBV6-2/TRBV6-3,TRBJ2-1,CASSTTGSSYNEQFF
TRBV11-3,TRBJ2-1,CASSLGGGNSYNEQFF
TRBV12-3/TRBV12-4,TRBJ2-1,CASSFGVLQFF